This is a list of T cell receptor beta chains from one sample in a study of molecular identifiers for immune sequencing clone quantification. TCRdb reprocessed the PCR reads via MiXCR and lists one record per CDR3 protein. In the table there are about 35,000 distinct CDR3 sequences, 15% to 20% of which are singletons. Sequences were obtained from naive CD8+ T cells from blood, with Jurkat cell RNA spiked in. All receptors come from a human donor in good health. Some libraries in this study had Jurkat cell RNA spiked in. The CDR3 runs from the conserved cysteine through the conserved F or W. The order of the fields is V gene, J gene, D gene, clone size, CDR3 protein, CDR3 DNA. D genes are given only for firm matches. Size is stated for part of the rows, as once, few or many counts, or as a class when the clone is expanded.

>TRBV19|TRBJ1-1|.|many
CASSIWGPDTEAFF
TGTGCCAGTAGTATATGGGGCCCGGATACTGAAGCTTTCTTT
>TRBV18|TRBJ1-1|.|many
CASSPIPAGESANTEAFF
TGTGCCAGCTCACCGATTCCAGCCGGAGAGTCGGCGAACACTGAAGCTTTCTTT
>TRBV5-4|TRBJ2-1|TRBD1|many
CASSLEDRGGEQFF
TGTGCCAGCAGCTTGGAGGACAGGGGAGGTGAGCAGTTCTTC
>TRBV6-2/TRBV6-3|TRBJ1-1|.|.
CASSPGVGGSTEAFF
TGTGCCAGCAGCCCCGGGGTGGGGGGCAGCACTGAAGCTTTCTTT
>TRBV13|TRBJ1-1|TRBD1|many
CASSSTGAEAFF
TGTGCCAGCAGCTCGACAGGGGCTGAAGCTTTCTTT
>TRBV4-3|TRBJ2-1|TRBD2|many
CASSQDASGADEQFF
TGCGCCAGCAGCCAAGATGCCAGCGGGGCCGATGAGCAGTTCTTC
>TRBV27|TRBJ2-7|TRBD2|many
CASSFSGMETYEQYF
TGTGCCAGCAGTTTTAGCGGGATGGAGACCTACGAGCAGTACTTC
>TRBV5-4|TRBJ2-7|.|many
CASNYRSGLSSYEQYF
TGTGCCAGCAACTACCGGTCCGGGCTCTCCTCCTACGAGCAGTACTTC
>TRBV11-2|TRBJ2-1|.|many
CASSLVEQFF
TGTGCCAGCAGCTTAGTTGAGCAGTTCTTC
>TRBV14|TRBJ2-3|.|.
CASSQEFEQITQYF
TGTGCCAGCAGCCAAGAATTTGAGCAAATTACGCAGTATTTT
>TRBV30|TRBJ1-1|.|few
CAWTNLGWTEAFF
TGTGCCTGGACCAATCTAGGGTGGACTGAAGCTTTCTTT
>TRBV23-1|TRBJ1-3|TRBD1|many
CASSQPFGVGAGGASGNTIYF
TGCGCCAGCAGTCAACCCTTCGGTGTGGGGGCAGGGGGAGCCTCTGGAAACACCATATATTTT
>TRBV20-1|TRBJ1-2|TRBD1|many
CSAREAGGVYGYTF
TGCAGTGCTAGAGAGGCAGGGGGAGTCTATGGCTACACCTTC
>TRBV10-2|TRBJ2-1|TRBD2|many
CASRAGGSSYNEQFF
TGCGCCAGCAGAGCGGGGGGTAGCTCCTACAATGAGCAGTTCTTC
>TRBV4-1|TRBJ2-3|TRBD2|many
CASSLKIRLAGTTDTQYF
TGCGCCAGCAGCCTAAAGATCCGGCTAGCGGGAACCACAGATACGCAGTATTTT
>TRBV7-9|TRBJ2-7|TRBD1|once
CASSLQARTGTYEQYF
TGTGCCAGCAGCTTACAGGCGAGGACAGGGACCTACGAGCAGTACTTC
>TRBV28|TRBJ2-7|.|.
CASSFPGAADEQYF
TGTGCCAGCAGTTTCCCAGGGGCAGCCGACGAGCAGTACTTC
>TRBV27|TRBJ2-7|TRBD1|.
CASSLSGQGWYEQYF
TGTGCCAGCAGTTTATCGGGACAGGGATGGTACGAGCAGTACTTC
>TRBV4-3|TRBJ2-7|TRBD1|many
CASSPGTGSPREQYF
TGCGCCAGCAGCCCCGGGACAGGGTCCCCGAGGGAGCAGTACTTC
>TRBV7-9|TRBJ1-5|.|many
CASSFDNQPQHF
TGTGCCAGCAGCTTTGACAATCAGCCCCAGCATTTT
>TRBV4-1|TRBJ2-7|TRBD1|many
CASSDRGYEQYF
TGCGCCAGCAGCGACAGGGGGTACGAGCAGTACTTC
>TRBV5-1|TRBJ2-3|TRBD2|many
CASSLDGLASTDTQYF
TGCGCCAGCAGCTTGGACGGACTAGCGAGCACAGATACGCAGTATTTT
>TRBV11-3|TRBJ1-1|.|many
CASSLAPLTKKAFF
TGTGCCAGCAGCTTAGCCCCCCTTACCAAGAAAGCTTTCTTT
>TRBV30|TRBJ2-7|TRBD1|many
CAWGDRENVQYF
TGTGCCTGGGGGGACAGGGAGAATGTGCAGTACTTC
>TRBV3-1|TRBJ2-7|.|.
CASSQDRNSEQYF
TGTGCCAGCAGCCAAGATCGTAATAGCGAGCAGTACTTC
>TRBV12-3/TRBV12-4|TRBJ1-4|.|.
CASSLDLVLNEKLFF
TGTGCCAGCAGTTTAGATCTGGTTCTTAATGAAAAACTGTTTTTT
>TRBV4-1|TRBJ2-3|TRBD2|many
CASSQEPGLAGDTQYF
TGCGCCAGCAGCCAAGAACCGGGACTAGCGGGAGATACGCAGTATTTT
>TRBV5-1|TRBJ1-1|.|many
CASSILQMNTEAFF
TGCGCCAGCAGCATACTACAGATGAACACTGAAGCTTTCTTT
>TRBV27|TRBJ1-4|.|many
CASSPGATNEKLFF
TGTGCCAGCAGTCCAGGTGCAACTAATGAAAAACTGTTTTTT
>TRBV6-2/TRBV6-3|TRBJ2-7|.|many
CASSSGTHFPYEQYF
TGTGCCAGCAGCTCCGGGACACATTTCCCCTACGAGCAGTACTTC
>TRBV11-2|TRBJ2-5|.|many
CASSHGQFQETQYF
TGTGCCAGCAGCCACGGACAGTTCCAAGAGACCCAGTACTTC
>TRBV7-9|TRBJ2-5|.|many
CASSPETSGFQETQYF
TGTGCCAGCAGCCCCGAGACATCAGGGTTCCAAGAGACCCAGTACTTC
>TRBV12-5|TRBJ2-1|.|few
CASGPGTATEQFF
TGTGCTAGTGGCCCGGGAACCGCAACTGAGCAGTTCTTC
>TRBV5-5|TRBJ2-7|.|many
CASSTPGTYEQYF
TGTGCCAGCAGCACGCCCGGGACCTACGAGCAGTACTTC
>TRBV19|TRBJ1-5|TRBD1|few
CASSIAGRGQNQPQHF
TGTGCCAGTAGTATAGCTGGCAGGGGGCAAAATCAGCCCCAGCATTTT
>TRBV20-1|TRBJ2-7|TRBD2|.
CSALRLAPTHYEQYF
TGCAGTGCCCTGAGACTAGCGCCGACTCACTACGAGCAGTACTTC
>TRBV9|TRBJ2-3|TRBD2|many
CASSVDPSGGVGTDTQYF
TGTGCCAGCAGCGTAGATCCTAGCGGGGGGGTGGGCACAGATACGCAGTATTTT
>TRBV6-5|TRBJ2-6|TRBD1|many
CASNPLGTGGNVLTF
TGTGCCAGCAACCCCCTAGGGACAGGGGGCAACGTCCTGACTTTC
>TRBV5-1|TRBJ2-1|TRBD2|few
CASSLPTSGSWDEQFF
TGCGCCAGCAGCTTGCCGACTAGCGGGAGTTGGGATGAGCAGTTCTTC
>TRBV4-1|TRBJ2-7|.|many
CASSQEGPVYEQYF
TGCGCCAGCAGCCAAGAAGGTCCGGTTTACGAGCAGTACTTC
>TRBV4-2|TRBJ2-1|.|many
CASSQVRGSYNEQFF
TGTGCCAGCAGCCAAGTTAGGGGCTCCTACAATGAGCAGTTCTTC
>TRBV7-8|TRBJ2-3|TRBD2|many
CASSLQGRAGGLDTQYF
TGTGCCAGCAGCTTACAGGGGAGAGCGGGGGGTCTGGATACGCAGTATTTT
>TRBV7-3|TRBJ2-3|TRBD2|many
CASSFGAGALSTDTQYF
TGTGCCAGCAGCTTTGGGGCGGGAGCCCTCAGCACAGATACGCAGTATTTT
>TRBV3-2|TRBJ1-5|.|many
CASSQDLSDDNQPQHF
TGTGCCAGCAGCCAAGATCTGTCCGACGACAATCAGCCCCAGCATTTT
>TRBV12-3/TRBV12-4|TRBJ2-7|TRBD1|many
CASSLGGGPESEQYF
TGTGCCAGCAGTTTAGGAGGGGGCCCCGAGTCCGAGCAGTACTTC
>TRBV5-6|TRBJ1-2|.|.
CASSLDGVNYGYTF
TGTGCCAGCAGCTTGGACGGGGTTAACTATGGCTACACCTTC